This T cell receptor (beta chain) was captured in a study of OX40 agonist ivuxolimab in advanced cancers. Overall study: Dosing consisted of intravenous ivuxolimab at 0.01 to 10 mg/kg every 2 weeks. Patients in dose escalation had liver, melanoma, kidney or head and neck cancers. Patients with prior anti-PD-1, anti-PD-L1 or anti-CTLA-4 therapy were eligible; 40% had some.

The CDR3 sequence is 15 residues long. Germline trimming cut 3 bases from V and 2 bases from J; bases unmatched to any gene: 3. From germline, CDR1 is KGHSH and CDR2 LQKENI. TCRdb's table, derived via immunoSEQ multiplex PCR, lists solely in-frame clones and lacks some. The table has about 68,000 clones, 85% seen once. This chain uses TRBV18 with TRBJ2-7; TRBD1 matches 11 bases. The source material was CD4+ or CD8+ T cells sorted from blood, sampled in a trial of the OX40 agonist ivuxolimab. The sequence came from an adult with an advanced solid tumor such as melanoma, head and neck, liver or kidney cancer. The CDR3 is CASSPGTGGTYEQYF. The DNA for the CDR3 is TGTGCCAGCTCACCTGGGACAGGGGGTACCTACGAGCAGTACTTC.